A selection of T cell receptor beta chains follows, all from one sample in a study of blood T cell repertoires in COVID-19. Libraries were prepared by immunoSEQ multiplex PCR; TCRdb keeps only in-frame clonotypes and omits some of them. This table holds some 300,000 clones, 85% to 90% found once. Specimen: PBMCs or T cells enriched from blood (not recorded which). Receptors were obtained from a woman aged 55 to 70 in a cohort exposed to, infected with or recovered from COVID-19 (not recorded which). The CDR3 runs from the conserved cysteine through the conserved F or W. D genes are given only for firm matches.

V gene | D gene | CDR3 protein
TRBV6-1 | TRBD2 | CASSEVHRGEEQYF
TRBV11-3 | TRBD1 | CASSQDRGTGELFF
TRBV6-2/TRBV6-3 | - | CASSSPSRGVDEQYF
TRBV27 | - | CASSLFASAPYEQYF
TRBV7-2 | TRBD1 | CASSSDRRNEKLFF
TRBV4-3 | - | CASSQGPQGNTEAFF
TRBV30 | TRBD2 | CAWSPPAGGFGVHEQYF
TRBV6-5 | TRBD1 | CASRDRGEQTQYF
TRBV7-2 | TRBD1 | CASSPGGTGETNYGYTF
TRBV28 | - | CASSPRGTNYGYTF
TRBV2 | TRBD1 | CASSETRQGRGYTF
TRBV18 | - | CASSQAQDANEQFF
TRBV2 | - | CASSDRGGNYGYTF
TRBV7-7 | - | CASSLTGLATNEKLFF
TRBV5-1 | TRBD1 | CASSGPGQGSWGYTF
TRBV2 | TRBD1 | CASSADRDNQPQHF
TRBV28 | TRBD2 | CASSLTGGWETQYF
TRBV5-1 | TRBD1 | CASGEQGPPYEQYF
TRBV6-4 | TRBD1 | CASSRQGDQPQHF
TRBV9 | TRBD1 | CASSGLKQGARGYTF
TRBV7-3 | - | CASSMGLVYNEQFF
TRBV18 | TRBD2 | CASSPRTSGKGNEQFF
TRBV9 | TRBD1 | CASSSQGPGYTF
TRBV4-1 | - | CASSQSPRDWSGNTIYF
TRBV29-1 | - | CSVESRAGPRTDTQYF
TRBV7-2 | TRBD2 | CASSRPSSGRETQYF
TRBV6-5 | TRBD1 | CASSGQYFGEQYF
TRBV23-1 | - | CASSRFAKARDEQFF
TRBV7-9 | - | CATGTSNEQFF
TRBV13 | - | CASSLGKLYEQYF
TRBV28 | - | CASSLLRSPLHF
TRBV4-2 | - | CASAVADQETQYF
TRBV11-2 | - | CASSPQWGKHYEQYF
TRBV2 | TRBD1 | CASTGDRGNQPQHF
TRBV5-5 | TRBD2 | CASSSGGLAGEQETQYF
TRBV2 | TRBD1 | CANARGMVETQYF
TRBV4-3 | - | CASSQEGSGGRLF
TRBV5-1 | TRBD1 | CASSLGDSYNEQFF
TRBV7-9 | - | CASSLGGGNSPLHF
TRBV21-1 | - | CASSKERQGMVNQPQHF
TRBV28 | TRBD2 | CASSLGGADTQYF
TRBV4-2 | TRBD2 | CASSQVGSSGSDEQFF
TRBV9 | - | CASSVAGSGNTIYF
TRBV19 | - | CASSPIREGTEAFF
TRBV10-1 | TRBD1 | CASSEDRGDYNEQFF
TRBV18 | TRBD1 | CASSLGQGTMNTEAFF
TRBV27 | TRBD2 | CARNSGTSSYEQYF
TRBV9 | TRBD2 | CASSEGSGSGTDTQYF
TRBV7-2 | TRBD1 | CASSKDRVRDNEQFF
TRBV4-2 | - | CASSQEGPSATYEQYF
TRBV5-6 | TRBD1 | CASSLVGTGDYGYTF
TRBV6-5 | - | CASSSAGDQPQHF
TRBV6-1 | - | CASSDGTPSRGDEQYF
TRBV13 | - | CASSYLLGGGPAGANVLTF
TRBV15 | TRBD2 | CATSSQTSTGETQYF